This record looks at one T cell receptor beta chain sequence and its context. The antigen remains undetermined. This entry is derived from a study of cytomegalovirus exposure and HLA in healthy donors. The germline V gene has CDR1 SQVTM and CDR2 ANQGSEA. The CDR3 covers 12 residues. The V and J ends lost 4 bases and 2 bases respectively, with 7 bases between them. General study results and limits: An analysis was carried out later, and it reportedly showed fewer N-insertions in an Asian-associated ancestry cluster than the approximately 610-donor mean.

A multiplex PCR was run with 60 Vbeta primers and 13 Jbeta primers. In the source study's methods: Later, an analysis found around 80 million unique TCR beta chains, and approximately 10 million of these were shared. Produced via immunoSEQ multiplex PCR; TCRdb's table is partial and in-frame only. That table furnishes V, J and clone size, whereas the DNA furnished D and trimming. The sample has about 100,000 clones; the top ten hold about 5.9%. The chain employs TRBV29-1 and TRBJ2-3; D not resolved. The source of this sequence is a girl between 5 and 17 years old in good health and CMV-seropositive. The specimen sequenced was PBMCs. The CDR3 spells CSVGQNTDTQYF. In DNA, the CDR3 is TGCAGCGTTGGGCAGAACACAGATACGCAGTATTTT.